The present entry profiles one T cell receptor beta chain with its context. This sample was taken from a study of blood T cell repertoires in COVID-19. Study context: Spain, Italy and the United States supplied samples that represented acute and convalescent COVID-19.

In the original processing: Reference gene primers were amplified, and this amplification served to estimate nucleated cell counts. Here immunoSEQ multiplex PCR was the method, and the copy in TCRdb shows in-frame clones only, minus some. The V and J calls and clone size are taken from that table; D and trimming were inferred from the DNA. The table has about 170,000 clones, less than 90% seen once; the top ten hold roughly 11%. Trimming took 1 base from V and 0 from J; bases not matched to a gene: 5. There are 16 residues in the CDR3. Germline CDR1 and CDR2: SGHTA and FQGNSA. Followed over time, Seattle patients had been enrolled while infection was active.

This chain uses TRBV7-2 with TRBJ2-7, with 8 bases that match TRBD2. The TCR comes from a woman in her sixties with COVID-19, enrolled during active disease. The specimen sequenced was peripheral blood. The CDR3, as DNA: TGTGCCAGCAGCTTAGTGAGCGGGAGTATCTCCTACGAGCAGTACTTC. This translates into CASSLVSGSISYEQYF.